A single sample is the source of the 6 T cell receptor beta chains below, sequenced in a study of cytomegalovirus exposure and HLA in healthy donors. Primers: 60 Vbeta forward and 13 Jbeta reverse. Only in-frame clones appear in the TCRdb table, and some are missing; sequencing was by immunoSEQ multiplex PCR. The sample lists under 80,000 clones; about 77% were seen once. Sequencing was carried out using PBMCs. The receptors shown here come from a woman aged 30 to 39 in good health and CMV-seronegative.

CDR3 nucleotide sequence: TGTGCCAGCAGTCCCCACCGAGGGACTAGCGGGAGAGTCGGCTCCTACAATGAGCAGTTCTTC. It translates to CASSPHRGTSGRVGSYNEQFF. The chain couples TRBV27 to TRBJ2-1; 14 bases fit TRBD2. The CDR3 runs to 21 residues. CDR1 MNHEY and CDR2 SMNVEV come from the germline V gene (reference sequence). After removal of 5 bases from V and 0 bases from J, the junction contained 15 bases not matched to a gene.

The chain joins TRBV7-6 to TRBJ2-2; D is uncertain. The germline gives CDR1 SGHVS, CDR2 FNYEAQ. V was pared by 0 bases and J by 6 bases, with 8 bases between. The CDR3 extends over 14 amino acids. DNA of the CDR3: TGTGCCAGCAGCTTAGCGCCCGAGGCCGGGGAGCTGTTTTTT. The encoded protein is CASSLAPEAGELFF.

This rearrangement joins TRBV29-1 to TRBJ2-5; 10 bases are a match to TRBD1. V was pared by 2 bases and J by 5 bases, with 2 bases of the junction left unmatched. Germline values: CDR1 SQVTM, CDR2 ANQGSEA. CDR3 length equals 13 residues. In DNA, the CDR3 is TGCAGCGTTGAATGGGACAGGGGCGAGACCCAGTACTTC. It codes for CSVEWDRGETQYF.

The CDR3 region is CASSRTANPGNTIYF. The DNA of the CDR3 is TGTGCCAGCAGCCGGACAGCGAACCCTGGAAACACCATATATTTT. The chain combines TRBV7-2 with TRBJ1-3; TRBD1 is a possible D gene (6 bases). Deletions cut 5 bases from V and 2 bases from J, with 13 bases between. The germline V gene encodes CDR1 SGHTA and CDR2 FQGNSA. CDR3 size: 15 residues.

The CDR3 DNA follows: TGCGCCAGCAGCTCTGCCCGACCTCCGACAGCGGGTGGCAGCACAGATACGCAGTATTTT. Amino acid sequence: CASSSARPPTAGGSTDTQYF. The chain has TRBV5-1 and TRBJ2-3; D might be TRBD2 (6 bases). The V and J ends lost 3 bases and 0 bases respectively, with 26 bases between them. The CDR3 consists of 20 residues. Germline CDR1 and CDR2: SGHRS and YFSETQ.

Here the CDR3 DNA reads TGCGCCAGCAGCCAATCCAACAGCCAAGAGACCCAGTACTTC. It translates to CASSQSNSQETQYF. The chain couples TRBV4-3 to TRBJ2-5, with D uncertain. This CDR3 has 14 residues. V was trimmed by 2 bases and J by 1 base, leaving 8 bases between them. Germline CDR1 and CDR2: LGHNA and YSLEER.